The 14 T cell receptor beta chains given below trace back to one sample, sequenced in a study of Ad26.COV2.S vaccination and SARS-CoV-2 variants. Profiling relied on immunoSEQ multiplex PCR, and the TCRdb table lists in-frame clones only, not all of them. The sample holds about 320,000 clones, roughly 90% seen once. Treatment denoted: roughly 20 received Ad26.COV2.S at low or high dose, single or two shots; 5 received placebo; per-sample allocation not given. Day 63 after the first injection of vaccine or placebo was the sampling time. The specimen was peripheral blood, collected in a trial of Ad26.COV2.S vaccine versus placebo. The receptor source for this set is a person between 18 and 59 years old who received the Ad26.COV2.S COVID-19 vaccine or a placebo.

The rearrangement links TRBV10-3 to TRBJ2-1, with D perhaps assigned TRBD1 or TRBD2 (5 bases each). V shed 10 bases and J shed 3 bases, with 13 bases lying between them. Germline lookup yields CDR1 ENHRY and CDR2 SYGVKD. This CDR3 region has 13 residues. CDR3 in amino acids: CATRDPNYNEQFF. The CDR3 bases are TGTGCCACCCGGGACCCGAACTACAATGAGCAGTTCTTC.

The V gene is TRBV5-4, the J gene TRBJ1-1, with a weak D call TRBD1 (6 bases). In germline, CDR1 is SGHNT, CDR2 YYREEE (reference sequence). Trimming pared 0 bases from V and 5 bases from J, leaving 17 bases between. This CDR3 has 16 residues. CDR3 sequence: CASSLAPRGALTEAFF. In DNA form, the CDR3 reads TGTGCCAGCAGCTTGGCTCCCAGGGGTGCCCTGACTGAAGCTTTCTTT.

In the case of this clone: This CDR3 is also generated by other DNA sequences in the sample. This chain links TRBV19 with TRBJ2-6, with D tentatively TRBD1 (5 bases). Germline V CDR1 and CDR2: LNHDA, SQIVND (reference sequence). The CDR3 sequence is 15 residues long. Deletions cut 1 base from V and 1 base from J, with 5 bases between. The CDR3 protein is CASSIAGSGANVLTF. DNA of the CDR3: TGTGCCAGTAGTATAGCAGGGTCTGGGGCCAACGTCCTGACTTTC.

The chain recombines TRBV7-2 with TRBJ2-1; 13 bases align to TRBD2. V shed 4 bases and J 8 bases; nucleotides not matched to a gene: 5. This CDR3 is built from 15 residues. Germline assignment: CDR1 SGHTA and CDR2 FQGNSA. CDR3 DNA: TGTGCCAGCAGCTACAGGGGACTAGCGGGATATGAGCAGTTCTTC. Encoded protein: CASSYRGLAGYEQFF. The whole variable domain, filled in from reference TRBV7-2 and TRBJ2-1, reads GAGVSQSPSNKVTEKGKDVELRCDPISGHTALYWYRQSLGQGLEFLIYFQGNSAPDKSGLPSDRFSAERTGGSVSTLTIQRTQQEDSAVYLCASSYRGLAGYEQFFGPGTRLTVL.

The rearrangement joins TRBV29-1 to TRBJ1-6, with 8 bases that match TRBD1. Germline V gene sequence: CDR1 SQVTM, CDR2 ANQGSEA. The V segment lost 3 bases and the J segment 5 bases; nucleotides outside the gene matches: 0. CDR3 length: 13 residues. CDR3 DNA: TGCAGCGTTGAGACAGGGGATAATTCACCCCTCCACTTT. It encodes CSVETGDNSPLHF.

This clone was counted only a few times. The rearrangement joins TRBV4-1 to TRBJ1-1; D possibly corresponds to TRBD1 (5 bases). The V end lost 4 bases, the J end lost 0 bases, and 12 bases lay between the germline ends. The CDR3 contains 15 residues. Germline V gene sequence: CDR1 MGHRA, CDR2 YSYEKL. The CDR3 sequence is CASSRQTSMNTEAFF. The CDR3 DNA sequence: TGCGCCAGCAGCCGACAGACAAGTATGAACACTGAAGCTTTCTTT.

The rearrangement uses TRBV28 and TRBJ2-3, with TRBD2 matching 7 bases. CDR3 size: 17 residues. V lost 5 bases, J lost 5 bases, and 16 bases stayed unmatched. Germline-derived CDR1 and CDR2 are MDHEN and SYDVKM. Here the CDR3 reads CASSPLSPAGKKDTQYF. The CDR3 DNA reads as TGTGCCAGCAGTCCCCTATCCCCAGCGGGGAAGAAAGATACGCAGTATTTT.

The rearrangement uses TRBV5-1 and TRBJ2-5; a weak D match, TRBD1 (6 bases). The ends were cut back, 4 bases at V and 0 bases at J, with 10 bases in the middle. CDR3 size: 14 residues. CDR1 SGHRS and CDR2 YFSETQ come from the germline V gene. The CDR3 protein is CASSTGTHQETQYF. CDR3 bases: TGCGCCAGCAGCACCGGGACACACCAAGAGACCCAGTACTTC.

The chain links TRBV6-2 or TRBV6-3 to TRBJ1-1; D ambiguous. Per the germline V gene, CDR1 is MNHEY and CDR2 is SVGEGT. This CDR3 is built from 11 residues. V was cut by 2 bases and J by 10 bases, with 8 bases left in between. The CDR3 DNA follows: TGTGCCAGCAGTTACGCTGAGCGAGCTTTCTTT. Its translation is CASSYAERAFF.

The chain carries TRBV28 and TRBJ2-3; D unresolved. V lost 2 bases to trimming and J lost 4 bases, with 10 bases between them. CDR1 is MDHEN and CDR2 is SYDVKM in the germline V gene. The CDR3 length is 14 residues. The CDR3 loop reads CASSLPLGSDTQYF. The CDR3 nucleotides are TGTGCCAGCAGTTTACCGTTGGGGTCAGATACGCAGTATTTT.

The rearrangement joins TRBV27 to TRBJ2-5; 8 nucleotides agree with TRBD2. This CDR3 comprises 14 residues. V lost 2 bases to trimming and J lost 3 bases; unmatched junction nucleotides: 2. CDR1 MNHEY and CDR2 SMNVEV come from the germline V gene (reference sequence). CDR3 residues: CASSLMRGEETQYF. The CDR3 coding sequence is TGTGCCAGCAGTTTAATGCGGGGGGAAGAGACCCAGTACTTC.

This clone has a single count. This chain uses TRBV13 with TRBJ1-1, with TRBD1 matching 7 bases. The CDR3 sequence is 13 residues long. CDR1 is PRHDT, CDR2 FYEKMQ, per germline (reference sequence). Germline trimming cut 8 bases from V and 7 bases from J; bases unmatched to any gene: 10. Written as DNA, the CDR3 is TGTGCCAGCCGGAACCGGGACAGCCTTGAAGCTTTCTTT. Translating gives CASRNRDSLEAFF.

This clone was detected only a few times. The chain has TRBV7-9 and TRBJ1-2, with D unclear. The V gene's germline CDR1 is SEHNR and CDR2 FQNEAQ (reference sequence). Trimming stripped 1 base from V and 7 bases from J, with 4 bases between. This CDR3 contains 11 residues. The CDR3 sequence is CASSLDFGYTF. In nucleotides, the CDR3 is TGTGCCAGCAGCTTAGACTTTGGCTACACCTTC.

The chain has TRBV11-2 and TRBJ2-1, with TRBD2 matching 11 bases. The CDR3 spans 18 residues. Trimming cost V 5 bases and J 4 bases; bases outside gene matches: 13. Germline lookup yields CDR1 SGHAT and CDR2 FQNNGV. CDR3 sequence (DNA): TGTGCCAGCAGCGCAGGGGGCTCGGGACTAGCGGCTTACAATGAGCAGTTCTTC. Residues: CASSAGGSGLAAYNEQFF.